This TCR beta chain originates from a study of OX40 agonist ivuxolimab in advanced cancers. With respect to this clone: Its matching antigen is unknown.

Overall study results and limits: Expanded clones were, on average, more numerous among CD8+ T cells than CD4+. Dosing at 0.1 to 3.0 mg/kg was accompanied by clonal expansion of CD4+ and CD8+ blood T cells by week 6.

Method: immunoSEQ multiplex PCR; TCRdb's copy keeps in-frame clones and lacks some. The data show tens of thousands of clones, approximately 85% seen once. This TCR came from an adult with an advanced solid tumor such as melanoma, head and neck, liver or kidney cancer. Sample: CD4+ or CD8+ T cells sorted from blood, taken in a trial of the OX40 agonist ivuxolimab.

CDR3 amino acids: CASSPQIKANNQPQHF. Here the CDR3 DNA reads TGTGCCAGCAGCCCACAGATCAAGGCGAACAATCAGCCCCAGCATTTT. This chain links TRBV7-7 with TRBJ1-5; D gene ambiguous. V was pared by 5 bases and J by 3 bases, with 17 bases between. This CDR3 spans 16 amino acids. In germline, CDR1 is SSHAT, CDR2 FNYEAQ (reference sequence). Drawing the rest from reference TRBV7-7 and TRBJ1-5, the complete variable domain is GAGVSQSPRYKVTKRGQDVTLRCDPISSHATLYWYQQALGQGPEFLTYFNYEAQPDKSGLPSDRFSAERPEGSISTLTIQRTEQRDSAMYRCASSPQIKANNQPQHFGDGTRLSIL.